These 21 T cell receptor beta chains were sequenced from one sample in a study of T cells in Graves' hyperthyroidism and ophthalmopathy. Researchers amplified the TCR beta CDR3 regions from RNA transcripts. First-round RT-PCR of the TCR CDR3 relied on the HTBI primer set. TCRdb re-called the multiplex PCR reads with MiXCR, one entry per CDR3 protein. The sample has approximately 270,000 distinct CDR3 sequences; just over 14% are singletons. The specimen sequenced was blood. The source is a woman aged 40-49 years with Graves' hyperthyroidism that later progressed to Graves' ophthalmopathy.

DNA of the CDR3: TGTGCCAGCAGCCCGGCCGGGACAGGGCTCCACGAGCAGTACTTC. It encodes CASSPAGTGLHEQYF. The V and J genes are TRBV5-6 and TRBJ2-7, with 9 nucleotides matching TRBD1. With 4 bases clipped from V and 5 bases from J, the junction kept 10 bases outside the gene matches. Per the germline V gene, CDR1 is SGHDT and CDR2 is YYEEEE. The CDR3 spans 15 residues.

The sample holds many counts of this clonotype. The chain uses TRBV2 and TRBJ2-3; D gene unclear. Trimming removed 6 bases from V and 4 bases from J, with 11 bases in between. The CDR3 consists of 13 residues. Germline CDR1 and CDR2: SNHLY and FYNNEI. CDR3 region: CASRDSLADTQYF. The CDR3 DNA reads as TGTGCCAGCAGGGATAGTTTAGCAGATACGCAGTATTTT.

This clonotype was observed once. The chain links TRBV5-6 to TRBJ2-2; the match to TRBD1 covers 7 bases. J lost 5 bases, V lost 0 bases, and 4 bases had no gene match. Germline V gene sequence: CDR1 SGHDT, CDR2 YYEEEE. This CDR3 contains 15 residues. The CDR3 protein is CASSLAGQVTGELFF. As DNA, the CDR3 is TGTGCCAGCAGCTTGGCTGGACAGGTGACCGGGGAGCTGTTTTTT.

This clonotype occurred many times. The chain couples TRBV12-3 or TRBV12-4 to TRBJ1-6, with D uncertain. Trimming pared 1 base from V and 7 bases from J, leaving 5 bases between. CDR3 length equals 13 residues. CDR3 sequence reads: CASSLGGNSPLHF. CDR3 DNA: TGTGCCAGCAGTTTAGGCGGCAATTCACCCCTCCACTTT.

This clonotype has only a few counts. The chain joins TRBV29-1 to TRBJ2-2; 7 bases are a match to TRBD1. Near its end, the DNA agrees better with TRBJ1-1, so the J call may be wrong. The CDR3 is 11 amino acids. CDR1 and CDR2 (germline): SQVTM, ANQGSEA. The CDR3 sequence is CSVRINRGAFF. The CDR3 DNA is TGCAGCGTTAGGATTAACAGGGGAGCTTTCTTT.

The rearrangement links TRBV7-8 to TRBJ1-1, with 7 nucleotides matching TRBD1. V was clipped by 5 bases and J by 5 bases; unmatched bases: 11. The CDR3 is 15 residues long. Germline V gives CDR1 SGHVS, CDR2 FQNEAQ. CDR3 in DNA: TGTGCCAGCAGCCTAGACAGGGTATCCAGAACTGAAGCTTTCTTT. Its protein product is CASSLDRVSRTEAFF. The full variable domain, in which reference TRBV7-8 and TRBJ1-1 provide the parts outside the CDR3, is GAGVSQSPRYKVAKRGQDVALRCDPISGHVSLFWYQQALGQGPEFLTYFQNEAQLDKSGLPSDRFFAERPEGSVSTLKIQRTQQEDSAVYLCASSLDRVSRTEAFFGQGTRLTVV.

The chain links TRBV10-1 to TRBJ2-7; D is ambiguous. The CDR3 covers 15 residues. Trimming left V 0 bases short and J 6 bases short, with 15 bases between. Germline assignment: CDR1 WNHNN and CDR2 SYGVQD (reference sequence). The CDR3 reads CASSESFSKSSEQYF. In DNA, the CDR3 is TGCGCCAGCAGTGAGTCCTTCTCAAAATCCAGCGAGCAGTACTTC.

This clonotype was seen repeatedly, ten times or more. The chain employs TRBV12-3 or TRBV12-4 and TRBJ2-2, with 7 nucleotides matching TRBD2. The CDR3 extends over 14 amino acids. V lost 7 bases and J lost 6; bases outside the gene matches: 8. CDR3 DNA: TGTGCCAGCACCCCCGGGGGAGGGGCCGGGGAGCTGTTTTTT. It codes for CASTPGGGAGELFF.

This clonotype was seen at least ten times. The gene calls are TRBV5-1 and TRBJ1-2; 9 nucleotides line up with TRBD1. This CDR3 is 13 amino acids long. CDR1 and CDR2 from the germline V gene are SGHRS and YFSETQ. V dropped 5 bases and J dropped 9; count of bases not matched to a gene: 8. CDR3 nucleotides: TGCGCCAGCAGGTTCGACAGGGGGGAAAGCTACACCTTC. Protein sequence: CASRFDRGESYTF.

This clonotype was picked up a small number of times. Here the CDR3 reads CASSLLGGQGVSETQYF. The CDR3 DNA reads TGCGCCAGCAGCTTGCTCGGAGGCCAGGGGGTGTCAGAGACCCAGTACTTC. V usage is TRBV5-1 and J usage is TRBJ2-5; TRBD1 agrees at 7 bases. Germline trimming cut 1 base from V and 4 bases from J; bases unmatched to any gene: 13. The length of the CDR3 is 17 residues. In germline, CDR1 is SGHRS, CDR2 YFSETQ.

This clonotype appeared many times. V and J are TRBV3-1 and TRBJ2-3; D possibly corresponds to TRBD1 (5 bases). Germline loops: CDR1 LGHDT, CDR2 YNNKEL (reference sequence). There are 15 residues in the CDR3. Trimming removed 1 base from V and 8 bases from J, with 16 bases in between. CDR3 bases: TGTGCCAGCAGCCAAGTGACAGCGTTTATGACTACGCAGTATTTT. Protein: CASSQVTAFMTTQYF.

This clonotype has ten or more counts. The chain links TRBV20-1 to TRBJ2-1; perhaps TRBD2 as D (6 bases). Trimming removed 4 bases from V and 5 bases from J, with 12 bases in between. Germline assignment: CDR1 DFQATT and CDR2 SNEGSKA (reference sequence). The CDR3 is 13 residues long. The chain's CDR3 is CSATRDLHNEQFF. The CDR3 DNA reads as TGCAGTGCTACAAGGGACTTACACAATGAGCAGTTCTTC.

This clonotype was observed a handful of times. This may be a read error: a much more frequent sequence differs by one nucleotide. V usage is TRBV5-6 and J usage is TRBJ2-3, with 7 bases matching TRBD2. J was trimmed by 2 bases and V by 1 base; bases with no gene match: 1. This CDR3 has 14 residues. The germline CDR1 and CDR2 sequences are SGHDT and YYEEEE. CDR3 residues: CASSLSGNTDTQYF. The DNA of the CDR3 is TGTGCCAGCAGCTTGAGCGGGAACACAGATACGCAGTATTTT.

This clonotype was seen ten or more times. The rearrangement joins TRBV27 to TRBJ2-7; D ambiguous. CDR1 MNHEY and CDR2 SMNVEV come from the germline V gene (reference sequence). The CDR3 extends over 13 amino acids. V was shortened by 2 bases and J by 2 bases, with 7 bases between the two germline ends. The CDR3 reads CASSLAQTYEQYF. CDR3 nucleotides: TGTGCCAGCAGTTTAGCACAGACCTACGAGCAGTACTTC.

Many counts were recorded for this clonotype. The chain links TRBV25-1 to TRBJ2-1, with 9 bases identical to TRBD1. The V gene's germline CDR1 is MGHDK and CDR2 SYGVNS. Trimming removed 7 bases from V and 5 bases from J; junction bases left unmatched: 9. This CDR3 contains 15 residues. This chain's CDR3 is CASNGQGLGDNEQFF. Written as DNA, the CDR3 is TGTGCCAGCAACGGACAGGGGCTCGGCGACAATGAGCAGTTCTTC.

Points on this clonotype: A much larger clone differs from this one at a single base, so this may be a read error. The rearrangement uses TRBV12-3 or TRBV12-4 and TRBJ2-3; 7 bases line up with TRBD2. This CDR3 has 17 amino acids. V was pared by 0 bases and J by 2 bases, with 8 bases of the junction left unmatched. The CDR3 sequence: CASSLALDSGYTDTQYF. The CDR3 nucleotides are TGTGCCAGCAGTTTAGCCCTAGATAGCGGGTACACAGATACGCAGTATTTT.

This clonotype was counted at least ten times. This chain joins TRBV12-3 or TRBV12-4 and TRBJ1-4, with TRBD1 identical over 7 bases. V gave up 7 bases and J gave up 8 bases; unmatched junction bases: 13. The CDR3 is 15 residues long. The CDR3 nucleotides read TGTGCCAGCACCTCATTGACAGGGTCACGGGAAAAACTGTTTTTT. Its protein product is CASTSLTGSREKLFF.

The chain is built from TRBV20-1 and TRBJ2-7, with 9 bases identical to TRBD2. J gave up 2 bases and V 1 base, and 6 bases lay outside the gene matches. Germline V lookup: CDR1 DFQATT, CDR2 SNEGSKA (reference sequence). This CDR3 is 15 amino acids long. The CDR3 loop reads CSARGGLATTYEQYF. The CDR3 bases are TGCAGTGCTAGAGGCGGACTAGCGACAACCTACGAGCAGTACTTC.

This clonotype was counted at least ten times. The rearrangement links TRBV2 to TRBJ1-2, with a tentative D call TRBD1 (5 bases). The CDR3 has 14 residues. Germline V gene sequence: CDR1 SNHLY, CDR2 FYNNEI. Trimming took 8 bases from V and 6 from J, leaving 19 bases between them. CDR3 nucleotides: TGTGCCAGCCTCCTAATGGGGACCCAGGATGGCTACACCTTC. Its translation: CASLLMGTQDGYTF. Full variable domain (rest looked up from reference TRBV2 and TRBJ1-2): EPEVTQTPSHQVTQMGQEVILRCVPISNHLYFYWYRQILGQKVEFLVSFYNNEISEKSEIFDDQFSVERPDGSNFTLKIRSTKLEDSAMYFCASLLMGTQDGYTFGSGTRLTVV.

This clonotype was seen many times. The genes are TRBV10-3 and TRBJ2-7; 9 bases agree with TRBD2. Trimming removed 2 bases from V and 5 bases from J; junction bases left unmatched: 13. Germline CDR1 and CDR2: ENHRY and SYGVKD. The CDR3 totals 17 residues. The CDR3: CAISEEPPGLASHEQYF. CDR3 nucleotides: TGTGCCATCAGTGAGGAACCCCCGGGACTAGCTTCCCACGAGCAGTACTTC.

This clonotype was picked up many times. The rearrangement uses TRBV20-1 and TRBJ1-5, with D perhaps matching TRBD1 (5 bases). Per germline, CDR1 DFQATT and CDR2 SNEGSKA (reference sequence). The CDR3 runs 12 residues. Trimming shortened V by 5 bases and J by 5 bases, and 10 bases separated the two germline ends. The CDR3 DNA sequence: TGCAGTGCTCAGGGACCTGATCAGCCCCAGCATTTT. Translated: CSAQGPDQPQHF.